These T cell receptor beta chains were read from a single sample in a study of CD8 T cells in Susac syndrome. Via MiXCR, TCRdb re-called the immunoSEQ multiplex PCR reads, giving one row per CDR3 protein. The profile shows approximately 110,000 distinct CDR3 sequences, over 85% of them singletons. Sequenced sample: CD8+ T cells from PBMCs. The receptors stem from a human donor with multiple sclerosis. Both conserved end residues are part of each CDR3. D genes are given only for firm matches. Clone sizes are given selectively: once, few, many, or a class where the clone is expanded.

length	V	D	size	J	CDR3	DNA
11	TRBV24-1	NA	NA	TRBJ1-5	CAKQDNQPQHF	TGTGCCAAACAGGACAATCAGCCCCAGCATTTT
16	TRBV12-3/TRBV12-4	TRBD2	NA	TRBJ2-1	CASREQLASSYNEQFF	TGTGCCAGCAGGGAGCAACTAGCGAGCTCCTACAATGAGCAGTTCTTC
14	TRBV29-1	NA	NA	TRBJ2-1	CSSEGLSDNNEQFF	TGCAGCTCCGAGGGCCTCTCTGACAACAATGAGCAGTTCTTC
16	TRBV12-3/TRBV12-4	NA	NA	TRBJ1-2	CASSPLLSGGDYGYTF	TGTGCCAGCAGTCCTCTCCTATCCGGGGGCGACTATGGCTACACCTTC
13	TRBV6-5	NA	NA	TRBJ2-1	CASSDGVVLEQFF	TGTGCCAGCAGTGACGGGGTGGTTCTCGAGCAGTTCTTC
13	TRBV19	NA	NA	TRBJ1-5	CASTRQGHQPQHF	TGTGCCAGTACCCGTCAGGGGCACCAGCCCCAGCATTTT
13	TRBV7-2	NA	NA	TRBJ1-3	CASSPGSGGTIYF	TGTGCCAGCAGCCCCGGGTCCGGGGGCACCATATATTTT
12	TRBV29-1	NA	NA	TRBJ1-1	CSVDTGNTEAFF	TGCAGCGTAGATACAGGGAACACTGAAGCTTTCTTT
15	TRBV5-6	NA	NA	TRBJ2-7	CASSLVGRDTWEQYF	TGTGCCAGCAGCTTGGTCGGCCGCGATACGTGGGAGCAGTACTTC
15	TRBV6-6	NA	NA	TRBJ2-3	CASSGQSSSTDTQYF	TGTGCCAGCAGCGGACAGTCCTCTAGCACAGATACGCAGTATTTT
17	TRBV7-8	TRBD1	NA	TRBJ2-7	CASSLAPGQGALETQYF	TGTGCCAGCAGCTTAGCACCGGGACAGGGGGCTCTCGAGACGCAGTACTTC
15	TRBV12-3/TRBV12-4	NA	NA	TRBJ2-7	CASSLAAGTLYEQYF	TGTGCCAGCAGTTTAGCGGCCGGCACCTTATACGAGCAGTACTTC
17	TRBV5-6	TRBD1	once	TRBJ1-2	CASSGDRVQSPNYGYTF	TGTGCCAGCAGCGGGGACAGGGTACAATCCCCCAACTATGGCTACACCTTC
18	TRBV6-4	TRBD1	NA	TRBJ1-5	CASRITTGTGLLWQPQHF	TGTGCCAGCAGAATTACCACCGGGACAGGGCTTCTGTGGCAGCCCCAGCATTTT
15	TRBV9	NA	NA	TRBJ1-5	CASGPGTSSNQPQHF	TGTGCCAGCGGGCCAGGGACCTCCAGCAATCAGCCCCAGCATTTT
11	TRBV6-1	NA	NA	TRBJ2-1	CASSENREQFF	TGTGCCAGCAGTGAAAATAGGGAGCAGTTCTTC
15	TRBV28	NA	NA	TRBJ1-4	CASSWTLGQSEKLFF	TGTGCCAGCAGTTGGACCCTGGGCCAAAGTGAAAAACTGTTTTTT
15	TRBV7-3	TRBD1	NA	TRBJ2-3	CASSLTGGSTDTQYF	TGTGCCAGCAGCTTGACAGGGGGGAGCACAGATACGCAGTATTTT
13	TRBV19	NA	NA	TRBJ2-1	CASSPAGRNEQFF	TGTGCCAGTAGTCCCGCGGGACGCAATGAGCAGTTCTTC
14	TRBV15	NA	NA	TRBJ1-5	CATSRATGFQPQHF	TGTGCCACCAGCAGAGCAACAGGGTTTCAGCCCCAGCATTTT
14	TRBV5-1	TRBD1	NA	TRBJ2-4	CASSLDRGRNIQYF	TGCGCCAGCAGCCTCGACAGGGGGAGGAACATTCAGTACTTC
16	TRBV24-1	TRBD1	NA	TRBJ2-2	CATSDLGQGGPGELFF	TGTGCCACCAGTGATTTGGGACAGGGGGGACCCGGGGAGCTGTTTTTT
17	TRBV24-1	TRBD2	once	TRBJ2-1	CATSAGLSGGAVNEQFF	TGTGCCACCAGCGCTGGACTAAGCGGGGGGGCAGTCAATGAGCAGTTCTTC
13	TRBV20-1	NA	once	TRBJ2-1	CSARDVRSWEQFF	TGCAGTGCTAGAGATGTGAGGTCCTGGGAGCAGTTCTTC
16	TRBV14	NA	NA	TRBJ1-2	CASSQGGQPPNYGYTF	TGTGCCAGCAGCCAAGGAGGCCAACCTCCTAACTATGGCTACACCTTC
13	TRBV9	NA	NA	TRBJ1-2	CASSAPRDLGYTF	TGTGCCAGCAGCGCCCCGAGGGACCTGGGCTACACCTTC
18	TRBV5-4	TRBD2	once	TRBJ2-2	CASSPGTSGRSNTGELFF	TGTGCCAGCAGCCCGGGGACTAGCGGGAGATCGAACACCGGGGAGCTGTTTTTT